These T cell receptor beta chains were read from a single sample in a study of blood T cell repertoires in COVID-19. Sequencing used immunoSEQ multiplex PCR; TCRdb keeps in-frame clones, though not all of them. This table holds over 200,000 clones, about nine tenths found once. Sequenced sample: peripheral blood. Receptors were obtained from a person aged 18 to 29 with COVID-19, enrolled during active disease. Both conserved end residues are part of each CDR3. D genes are given only for firm matches. Clone size is shown for a subset of rows, as once, few, many or a class of expanded clone.

d_call	clone_size	v_call	j_call	cdr3_aa	cdr3_nt
-	-	TRBV5-4	TRBJ1-1	CASSSNSEAEAFF	TGTGCCAGCAGCTCCAATAGCGAGGCTGAAGCTTTCTTT
-	-	TRBV4-1	TRBJ2-7	CASSPRWGAGAPYEQYF	TGCGCCAGCAGCCCAAGATGGGGGGCGGGAGCCCCCTACGAGCAGTACTTC
-	-	TRBV6-5	TRBJ1-2	CATLQDRANYGYTF	TGTGCCACCCTCCAGGACAGAGCTAACTATGGCTACACCTTC
-	-	TRBV12-3/TRBV12-4	TRBJ1-1	CASGSTEAFF	TGTGCCAGCGGCTCCACTGAAGCTTTCTTT
TRBD2	-	TRBV5-1	TRBJ2-5	CASSLGVGRASQETQYF	TGCGCCAGCAGCTTGGGGGTCGGGAGGGCCTCACAAGAGACCCAGTACTTC
-	-	TRBV7-3	TRBJ2-1	CASSLSQGSSYNEQFF	TGTGCCAGCAGCCTCTCGCAGGGGAGCTCCTACAATGAGCAGTTCTTC
-	-	TRBV2	TRBJ1-1	CASKYSGGTEAFF	TGTGCCAGCAAATATTCGGGGGGCACTGAAGCTTTCTTT
-	-	TRBV21-1	TRBJ1-3	CASSQRSQVSGNTIYF	TGTGCCAGCAGCCAAAGGTCGCAGGTCTCTGGAAACACCATATATTTT
-	-	TRBV19	TRBJ2-2	CASRTGTRELFF	TGTGCCAGTAGAACCGGGACAAGGGAGCTGTTTTTT
-	once	TRBV4-1	TRBJ1-1	CASSQIVAGQHTEAFF	TGCGCCAGCAGCCAAATTGTGGCAGGCCAGCACACTGAAGCTTTCTTT
TRBD2	-	TRBV5-5	TRBJ2-7	CASSFGRGLAGNYEQYF	TGTGCCAGCAGCTTTGGGAGGGGACTAGCGGGAAACTACGAGCAGTACTTC
TRBD2	-	TRBV29-1	TRBJ2-2	CSVELAGVVTGELFF	TGCAGCGTTGAGCTAGCGGGAGTAGTCACCGGGGAGCTGTTTTTT
-	-	TRBV9	TRBJ2-1	CASSTGLNNEQFF	TGTGCCAGCAGCACCGGACTAAACAATGAGCAGTTCTTC
-	-	TRBV5-4	TRBJ2-7	CASSLDGAVYEQYF	TGTGCCAGCAGCTTGGATGGGGCCGTCTACGAGCAGTACTTC
-	once	TRBV29-1	TRBJ2-1	CSVLGSQTPYNEQFF	TGCAGCGTTCTTGGCAGTCAGACTCCCTACAATGAGCAGTTCTTC
-	-	TRBV4-1	TRBJ2-7	CASSLLQGSYEQYF	TGCGCCAGCAGCCTCCTTCAGGGCTCCTACGAGCAGTACTTC
-	-	TRBV2	TRBJ1-5	CASHRGGSREPQHF	TGTGCCAGTCACCGCGGGGGCAGCCGGGAGCCCCAGCATTTT